This T cell receptor beta chain emerged from a study of Ad26.COV2.S vaccination and SARS-CoV-2 variants. Study-level information: Ad26.COV2.S given intramuscularly, once or twice 56 days apart.

This clone was counted a few times. Its antigen is not known. The method was immunoSEQ multiplex PCR; TCRdb's version includes in-frame clones alone and lacks a portion of them. The sample holds roughly 350,000 clones, 75% to 90% seen once. Study-level results: It was vaccine recipients, not placebo recipients, who had the higher spike-specific TCR breadth. Across vaccine and placebo recipients, the breadth of non-spike TCRs was similar.

Treatment indicated: 15 to 20 received Ad26.COV2.S at low or high dose, single or two shots; five or six received placebo; per-sample allocation not given. Sampling was performed 63 days after the first vaccine or placebo injection. Boston supplied an adult donor aged 18-55 years. The receptor was derived from a person between 18 and 65 years old who received the Ad26.COV2.S COVID-19 vaccine or a placebo. The specimen was peripheral blood, collected in a trial of Ad26.COV2.S vaccine versus placebo.

The DNA for the CDR3 is TGTGCCATCAGTGAGTCGAGCGGGGGGGCCGATGAGCAGTTCTTC. Protein: CAISESSGGADEQFF. The V gene is TRBV10-3, the J gene TRBJ2-1, with TRBD2 matching over 10 bases. CDR3 length: 15 amino acids. CDR1 and CDR2 (germline): ENHRY, SYGVKD. With V trimmed by 0 bases and J by 8 bases, 4 bases remained unmatched.